This T cell receptor beta chain was found in a study of cytomegalovirus exposure and HLA in healthy donors. Broader study findings: No immune exposure information besides CMV serostatus was available. Usually a TCR sequence was rare, but some public TCRs were found in many donors. A few of the chains that were CMV-associated were confirmed in vitro to be specific for CMV antigens.

Researchers ran the PCR with 60 Vbeta and 13 Jbeta primers. Produced via immunoSEQ multiplex PCR; TCRdb's table is partial and in-frame only. The data hold some 200,000 clones, with around 83% observed a single time. V shed 5 bases, J shed 2 bases, and the junction held 13 bases outside the gene matches. CDR1 and CDR2 from the germline V gene are SGDLS and YYNGEE. The CDR3 is made up of 17 amino acids. In regard to this clone: Its antigen is still unknown.

Specimen: PBMCs. The clonotype comes from a man aged 50 or older in good health and CMV-seronegative. The V gene is TRBV9, the J gene TRBJ2-3; 8 bases match TRBD2. The CDR3 loop reads CASSGGLLAGLTDTQYF. The CDR3 DNA reads as TGTGCCAGCAGTGGGGGTCTTTTAGCGGGGCTCACAGATACGCAGTATTTT.